The clone carrying this TCR beta chain was seen a handful of times. Its specificity is unknown. The authors incorporated unique molecular identifiers into the TCR beta cDNA libraries. TCRdb itself ran the PCR reads through MiXCR, one entry per CDR3 protein. The sample has about 770,000 distinct CDR3 sequences, just over 45% seen once. The data are from a study of post-analysis software for immune sequencing data. The CDR3 contains 16 residues. V was shortened by 2 bases and J by 6 bases, with 18 bases between the two germline ends. The V gene's germline CDR1 is SNHLY and CDR2 FYNNEI. Study-level points and caveats: With TRBV5-6, TRBV5-1 and TRBV20-1 included, about five TRBV segments were more frequent in patients than in controls.

The V gene is TRBV2, the J gene TRBJ2-3; possible D gene TRBD2, 6 bases. The TCR was taken from a girl between 10 and 17 years old with multiple sclerosis. Sequences were obtained from blood. This chain's CDR3 is CASSEKRAGLDDTQYF. The CDR3 DNA is TGTGCCAGCAGTGAAAAAAGGGCGGGGTTGGATGATACGCAGTATTTT.